The text below deals with one T cell receptor beta chain. Antigen specificity is unknown. V was pared by 3 bases and J by 0 bases, with 6 bases between. The length of the CDR3 is 15 residues. Germline values: CDR1 KGHSH, CDR2 LQKENI. The sample comes from a study of neoadjuvant nivolumab and ipilimumab in lung cancer. Study observations and caveats: Only a single major-pathologic-response sample was available for clonality analysis. Resected-tumor TCR richness correlated positively with pretherapy blood richness. TCR receptors were sequenced in few samples.

Using immunoSEQ multiplex PCR, the repertoire was profiled, and TCRdb retains in-frame clones only, with some absent. Seen here are about 2,200 clones, roughly 84% observed once, and the top ten hold 10%. The source was adjacent normal lung tissue, collected after neoadjuvant nivolumab, alone or with ipilimumab, at or shortly before surgery. The receptor was isolated from an adult with non-small cell lung cancer. This chain connects TRBV18 to TRBJ2-6; no reliable D call. The CDR3 loop reads CASSPTRSGANVLTF. DNA of the CDR3: TGTGCCAGCTCACCTACGCGCTCTGGGGCCAACGTCCTGACTTTC.